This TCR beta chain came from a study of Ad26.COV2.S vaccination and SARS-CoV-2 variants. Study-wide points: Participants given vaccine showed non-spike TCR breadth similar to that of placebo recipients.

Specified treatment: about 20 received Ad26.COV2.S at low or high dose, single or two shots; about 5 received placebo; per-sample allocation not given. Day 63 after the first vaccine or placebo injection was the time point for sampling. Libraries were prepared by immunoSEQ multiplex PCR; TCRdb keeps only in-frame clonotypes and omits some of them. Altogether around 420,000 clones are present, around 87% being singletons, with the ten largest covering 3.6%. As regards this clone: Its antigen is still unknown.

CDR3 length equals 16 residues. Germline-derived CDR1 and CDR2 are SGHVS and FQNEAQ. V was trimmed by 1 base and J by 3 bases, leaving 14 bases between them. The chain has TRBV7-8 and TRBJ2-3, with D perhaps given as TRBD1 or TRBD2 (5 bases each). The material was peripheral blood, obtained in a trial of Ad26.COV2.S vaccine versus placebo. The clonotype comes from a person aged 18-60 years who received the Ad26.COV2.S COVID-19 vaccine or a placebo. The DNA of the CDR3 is TGTGCCAGCAGCTTAGTGCCCGGGGCGCGGACAGATACGCAGTATTTT. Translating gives CASSLVPGARTDTQYF.